The present TCR beta chain was sequenced within a study of blood T cell repertoires in COVID-19 (dated by TCRdb to about 2020). As for the study more broadly: Samples from collaborators originated in the United States, Italy and Spain and spanned both the acute and convalescent phases of COVID-19. Nearly every sample came with metadata listing a de-identified subject ID, COVID-19 status, age in years and sex. The repertoires were released in a freely available public database intended as a resource for research on the immune response to SARS-CoV-2. The material from the prospective study consisted of cDNA or gDNA derived from T cells, B-cell-depleted T cells, or PBMCs. Samples were obtained from the ongoing ImmuneRACE study (first 160 participants) and from about 1,300 subjects provided by 6 global collaborators. Where available, HLA class I and class II types were obtained from metadata supplied by the sample provider rather than from assay-based typing. The dataset comprised deeply sampled blood TCRbeta repertoires from subjects exposed to, actively infected with, or recovered from COVID-19. General findings and caveats noted by the study authors: How much clinical and demographic metadata was included differed by source and by participant, and the metadata was provided uncurated.

Trimming removed 1 base from V and 2 bases from J; the gene matches leave 1 base unexplained. As encoded in the germline V gene, CDR1 is MNHNS while CDR2 is SASEGT. Spanning cysteine to phenylalanine, the CDR3 consists of 15 amino acids. Only the CDR3 portion is preserved as DNA: 45 bases, with reading frame beginning at the first base. The immunoSEQ Assay, a bias-controlled multiplex PCR, was used to amplify TCRbeta CDR3 regions from genomic DNA. The paper's processing steps were these. The number of nucleated cells in each sample was estimated by amplification of reference gene primers within the assay. Sequence reads were collapsed and filtered to measure the absolute abundance of every unique TCRbeta CDR3 rearrangement. For each sample, productive Simpson clonality was calculated by taking the square root of Simpson's diversity index across productive rearrangements. TCRdb holds this immuneACCESS table with in-frame rearrangements only. Some clones are missing; in checked studies, unresolved V genes explain under half, and the rest has no known cause. V and J calls and clone size follow that table, whereas D and trimming were derived from the DNA. This sample holds roughly 100,000 clones; 70% to 90% were observed only once. About 3% of the sample belongs to the ten largest clones.

This clone was seen many times. The antigen it recognizes is unknown. Base qualities are not recorded, but no much larger clone differs from it by a single base. Whole blood was collected in K2EDTA tubes by collaborating institutions according to the institutions' own protocols. Collaborator samples were shipped for TCRbeta analysis as frozen whole blood, isolated PBMCs, or DNA extracted from either sample type. The sequenced sample consisted of peripheral blood. This sequence originates from a human donor in a cohort sampled during active COVID-19. The V gene is TRBV6-1 and the J gene is TRBJ2-7; 11 central nucleotides agree with TRBD2. This receptor carries the CDR3 CASSEGTSGPYEQYF. The DNA reads TGTGCCAGCAGTGAAGGGACTAGCGGGCCCTACGAGCAGTACTTC.